This is a list of T cell receptor beta chains from one sample in a study of T cell responses to AZD1222 COVID-19 vaccine. Clones were sequenced by immunoSEQ multiplex PCR, and TCRdb holds only the in-frame ones, with some missing. The table shows 150,000 to 200,000 clones, with about 90% occurring only once. Sequenced here: peripheral blood, sampled 28 days after the second AZD1222 dose. These receptors were obtained from an adult who received the AZD1222 COVID-19 vaccine. CDR3s include the opening cysteine and the closing phenylalanine or tryptophan. Fields, in order: V gene, J gene, D gene, clone size, CDR3 DNA, CDR3 protein. A D gene is named only where the DNA matches it firmly. Size values are once, few and many counts, or a class for expanded clones, and some rows have none.

>TRBV2|TRBJ1-1|TRBD1|NA
TGTGCCAGCAGTTCCACAGGGGCTTCGAACACTGAAGCTTTCTTT
CASSSTGASNTEAFF
>TRBV9|TRBJ2-3|NA|NA
TGTGCCAGCAGTCTAGGGAATTTCGGTCGGACCACAGATACGCAGTATTTT
CASSLGNFGRTTDTQYF
>TRBV9|TRBJ2-1|TRBD1|NA
TGTGCCAGCAGCGGCTTCAACAGGGGCGGTGAGCAGTTCTTC
CASSGFNRGGEQFF
>TRBV6-2/TRBV6-3|TRBJ2-3|NA|NA
TGTGCCAGCAGTTACTCGGCGGGGACCCGCACAGATACGCAGTATTTT
CASSYSAGTRTDTQYF
>TRBV20-1|TRBJ1-1|NA|once
TGCAGTGCTAGGAGGGGGGGTGAAGCTTTCTTT
CSARRGGEAFF
>TRBV5-1|TRBJ1-6|TRBD1|NA
TGCGCCAGCAGCCCAGAGCAGACAGGGCAATCACCCCTCCACTTT
CASSPEQTGQSPLHF
>TRBV5-1|TRBJ2-3|NA|NA
TGCGCCAGCAGCTGGGACCTCGGCGATACGCAGTATTTT
CASSWDLGDTQYF
>TRBV6-6|TRBJ1-1|TRBD1|NA
TGTGCCAGCAGTGGGACGGGACAGGGAAACACTGAAGCTTTCTTT
CASSGTGQGNTEAFF
>TRBV20-1|TRBJ2-6|TRBD2|few
TGCAGTGCTAGTCCGGGACTAGCGGGGTCACCTTCTGGGGCCAACGTCCTGACTTTC
CSASPGLAGSPSGANVLTF
>TRBV30|TRBJ2-3|TRBD2|NA
TGTGCCTGGAGTGTACTAGCGGGGGGGCCAACAGATACGCAGTATTTT
CAWSVLAGGPTDTQYF
>TRBV11-3|TRBJ2-7|NA|NA
TGTGCCAGCAGCTTAGACACAGTGATCGCCTACGAGCAGTACTTC
CASSLDTVIAYEQYF
>TRBV5-1|TRBJ1-1|NA|NA
TGCGCCAGCACCCAAAGGGGAGAGGGGACTGAAGCTTTCTTT
CASTQRGEGTEAFF
>TRBV18|TRBJ2-7|NA|once
TGTGCCAGCTCGCAGGCGTGGGGCTACGAGCAGTACTTC
CASSQAWGYEQYF
>TRBV7-2|TRBJ2-5|TRBD2|once
TGTGCCAGCAGTATTCTAGCGGGAAATCAAGAGACCCAGTACTTC
CASSILAGNQETQYF
>TRBV9|TRBJ2-2|NA|NA
TGTGCCAGCAGCGTAGCTCCGAACACCGGGGAGCTGTTTTTT
CASSVAPNTGELFF
>TRBV5-1|TRBJ2-1|NA|once
TGCGCCAGCAGCTTGAGGGCAGGTCCTACGGGTAATGAGCAGTTCTTC
CASSLRAGPTGNEQFF
>TRBV7-2|TRBJ2-5|NA|NA
TGTGCCAGCAGCTTGGAGGTTCTAGAGACCCAGTACTTC
CASSLEVLETQYF
>TRBV7-9|TRBJ1-4|TRBD1|NA
TGTGCCAGCAGCGCTGGGGGACAGGGTAATGAAAAACTGTTTTTT
CASSAGGQGNEKLFF
>TRBV20-1|TRBJ2-7|TRBD1|NA
TGCAGTGCTAGTGGACAGGCCCTTTCCGAGCAGTACTTC
CSASGQALSEQYF
>TRBV19|TRBJ2-6|NA|NA
TGTGCCAGTAGTATAGAATCTGGGGCCAACGTCCTGACTTTC
CASSIESGANVLTF
>TRBV5-1|TRBJ2-5|NA|NA
TGCGCCAGCAGCTTGGGCCTCTACGAGACCCAGTACTTC
CASSLGLYETQYF
>TRBV7-9|TRBJ1-2|TRBD1|NA
TGTGCCAGCAGCACAGGGGGGTTCACCTATGGCTACACCTTC
CASSTGGFTYGYTF
>TRBV11-2|TRBJ2-7|NA|NA
TGTGCCAGCAGCATCTCTCCAGGGATTCATTACGAGCAGTACTTC
CASSISPGIHYEQYF
>TRBV15|TRBJ2-7|TRBD2|NA
TGTGCCACCAGCAGAAGGACTAGCGGGGGCGGGTACGAGCAGTACTTC
CATSRRTSGGGYEQYF
>TRBV5-4|TRBJ2-7|NA|NA
TGTGCCAGCAGCTTGGTGAGGGGGAACGAGCAGTACTTC
CASSLVRGNEQYF
>TRBV7-9|TRBJ2-7|NA|NA
TGTGCCAGCAGCTTAGACACGGGGCGCGAGCAGTACTTC
CASSLDTGREQYF
>TRBV28|TRBJ1-2|NA|few
TGTGCCAGCACTCCATCCGGGGGTCCTAACTATGGCTACACCTTC
CASTPSGGPNYGYTF
>TRBV7-2|TRBJ2-5|NA|NA
TGTGCCACTTCACCGGGCAGGGGCCAAGAGACCCAGTACTTC
CATSPGRGQETQYF
>TRBV15|TRBJ2-4|NA|NA
TGTGCCACCAGCAGAGTACCAGGGGAAGGCAAAAACATTCAGTACTTC
CATSRVPGEGKNIQYF
>TRBV2|TRBJ2-4|TRBD1|NA
TGTGCCAGCAGCGTGACAGGGGTTATAGCCAAAAACATTCAGTACTTC
CASSVTGVIAKNIQYF
>TRBV6-5|TRBJ1-2|NA|NA
TGTGCCAGCAGGGCAGACAGGATCTATGGCTACACCTTC
CASRADRIYGYTF
>TRBV4-2|TRBJ2-3|TRBD2|once
TGTGCCAGCAGCCCTCGCCTAGCGGGGGTTAGCACAGATACGCAGTATTTT
CASSPRLAGVSTDTQYF
>TRBV27|TRBJ1-2|NA|NA
TGTGCCAGCAGTTCCATTACAGGGATCCATGGCTACACCTTC
CASSSITGIHGYTF
>TRBV10-2|TRBJ1-2|TRBD1|NA
TGCGCCAGCAGTGAGTTGACAGGGAGGGGCTACACCTTC
CASSELTGRGYTF
>TRBV19|TRBJ1-2|NA|NA
TGTGCCAGTAGTGCTCGGGTTTACGACCCTGGCTACACCTTC
CASSARVYDPGYTF
>TRBV7-2|TRBJ2-7|TRBD2|NA
TGTGCCAGCACCCAGTGGGGGGGCGAGCAGTACTTC
CASTQWGGEQYF
>TRBV30|TRBJ1-3|NA|NA
TGTGCCTGGAGTGTAATGGGCGCCTCTGGAAACACCATATATTTT
CAWSVMGASGNTIYF
>TRBV30|TRBJ2-7|TRBD1|NA
TGTGCCTGGAGCCGGGACAGGGCCTACGAGCAGTACTTC
CAWSRDRAYEQYF
>TRBV6-6|TRBJ2-5|NA|NA
TGTGCCAGCAGCTTTGGACCCCAAGAGACCCAGTACTTC
CASSFGPQETQYF
>TRBV21-1|TRBJ2-1|NA|once
TGTGCCAGCAGCATGACGGACAGTCTGGCCAATGAGCAGTTCTTC
CASSMTDSLANEQFF
>TRBV28|TRBJ1-2|NA|NA
TGTGCCAGCAGCCCAACGGGGGCCAACTATGGCTACACCTTC
CASSPTGANYGYTF
>TRBV19|TRBJ2-3|NA|NA
TGTGCCAGTAGTGAGGGAGTCACGCAGTATTTT
CASSEGVTQYF
>TRBV19|TRBJ2-3|TRBD1|NA
TGTGCCAGTAGTGAAGGGGGCGGAGATACGCAGTATTTT
CASSEGGGDTQYF
>TRBV5-1|TRBJ1-1|NA|NA
TGCGCCAGCAGCGACGGCAGAAACACTGAAGCTTTCTTT
CASSDGRNTEAFF